These 20 T cell receptor beta chains originate from one sample sequenced in a study of blood T cell repertoires in COVID-19. Generated by immunoSEQ multiplex PCR, the TCRdb table keeps only in-frame clones and is missing some. The repertoire holds 85,000 to 130,000 clones, with roughly 80% as singletons. Sequencing used peripheral blood. The receptors here all came from a woman aged 60 to 75 with acute or convalescent COVID-19.

The V and J genes are TRBV28 and TRBJ2-7; 11 bases line up with TRBD2. The CDR3 contains 13 residues. Trimming took 7 bases from V and 2 from J; bases not matched to a gene: 1. Germline V CDR1 and CDR2: MDHEN, SYDVKM. CDR3: CASTTSGAYEQYF. The CDR3 nucleotides are TGTGCCAGCACGACTAGCGGGGCCTACGAGCAGTACTTC.

This chain links TRBV5-1 with TRBJ2-1, with TRBD2 matching over 10 bases. The CDR3 loop spans 16 amino acids. Germline CDR1 reads SGHRS; CDR2 reads YFSETQ. The V gene end was trimmed by 4 bases and the J gene end by 2 bases; junction bases not matched to a gene: 6. CDR3 in amino acids: CASSGILAGTYNEQFF. The CDR3 DNA reads as TGCGCCAGCAGCGGAATACTAGCGGGGACCTACAATGAGCAGTTCTTC.

The rearrangement joins TRBV29-1 to TRBJ1-1; the match to TRBD1 covers 7 bases. Germline-derived CDR1 and CDR2 are SQVTM and ANQGSEA. The ends lost 4 bases at V and 5 bases at J; junction bases unmatched: 7. The CDR3 totals 13 residues. The CDR3 DNA sequence: TGCAGCGTTGTTGTCAGGGGGAGTACTGAAGCTTTCTTT. This codes for CSVVVRGSTEAFF.

This chain joins TRBV28 and TRBJ2-3; TRBD2 might be the D (6 bases). Trimming shortened V by 7 bases and J by 4 bases, and 12 bases separated the two germline ends. Germline V gene data show CDR1 as MDHEN and CDR2 as SYDVKM. The CDR3 is 13 amino acids. DNA of the CDR3: TGTGCCAGCATTCAAGGAGGGGCAGATACGCAGTATTTT. This translates into CASIQGGADTQYF.

This clone appeared a few times. The genes are TRBV2 and TRBJ1-1; D unclear. Germline assignment: CDR1 SNHLY and CDR2 FYNNEI. Trimming cost V 9 bases and J 5 bases, with 10 bases left between them. The CDR3 has 11 residues. The CDR3 loop reads CASSVVTEAFF. CDR3 nucleotides: TGTGCCAGTTCGGTTGTGACTGAAGCTTTCTTT.

CDR3 bases: TGTGCCAGCAGTGCCCATGGGACAAAGAACACTGAAGCTTTCTTT. It codes for CASSAHGTKNTEAFF. This chain connects TRBV2 to TRBJ1-1; D is possibly TRBD1 (6 bases). V was cut by 4 bases and J by 1 base, with 13 bases left in between. Germline loops: CDR1 SNHLY, CDR2 FYNNEI. The CDR3 totals 15 residues. The variable domain in full, completed from reference TRBV2 and TRBJ1-1, reads EPEVTQTPSHQVTQMGQEVILRCVPISNHLYFYWYRQILGQKVEFLVSFYNNEISEKSEIFDDQFSVERPDGSNFTLKIRSTKLEDSAMYFCASSAHGTKNTEAFFGQGTRLTVV.

This clone was counted between two and nine times. The V gene is TRBV25-1, the J gene TRBJ1-1; the match to TRBD1 covers 7 bases. CDR3 length equals 14 residues. V shed 4 bases and J 7 bases; nucleotides not matched to a gene: 9. Germline assignment: CDR1 MGHDK and CDR2 SYGVNS. As DNA, the CDR3 is TGTGCCAGCAGTGGGGGACAGTCCAACGGTGAAGCTTTCTTT. Translation: CASSGGQSNGEAFF.

The chain combines TRBV19 with TRBJ1-1, with 8 bases matching TRBD1. CDR1 and CDR2 from the germline V gene are LNHDA and SQIVND (reference sequence). Unmatched junction bases numbered 11, after V lost 2 bases and J lost 0 bases. The length of the CDR3 is 18 residues. CDR3 loop: CASSILTKQGAMNTEAFF. CDR3 nucleotide sequence: TGTGCCAGTAGTATATTAACCAAGCAGGGGGCCATGAACACTGAAGCTTTCTTT.

This chain links TRBV5-4 with TRBJ2-3, with D perhaps TRBD2 (7 bases). Germline loops: CDR1 SGHNT, CDR2 YYREEE (reference sequence). The length of the CDR3 is 15 residues. Trimming cost V 4 bases and J 4 bases, with 16 bases left between them. CDR3 region: CASSDRLAGADTQYF. DNA for the CDR3: TGTGCCAGCAGCGACCGACTAGCAGGGGCAGATACGCAGTATTTT. Full variable domain (rest looked up from reference TRBV5-4 and TRBJ2-3): ETGVTQSPTHLIKTRGQQVTLRCSSQSGHNTVSWYQQALGQGPQFIFQYYREEENGRGNFPPRFSGLQFPNYSSELNVNALELDDSALYLCASSDRLAGADTQYFGPGTRLTVL.

V gene TRBV19 combines with J gene TRBJ2-5; TRBD2 might be the D (6 bases). This CDR3 has 15 amino acids. Germline V gives CDR1 LNHDA, CDR2 SQIVND (reference sequence). The germline V and J ends were trimmed by 1 base and 7 bases, with 16 bases remaining between them. The CDR3 loop is CASSIGAGTPRTQYF. The CDR3 DNA sequence: TGTGCCAGTAGTATAGGAGCGGGCACCCCACGGACCCAGTACTTC.

V usage is TRBV28 and J usage is TRBJ2-5, with a possible D match to TRBD2 (5 bases). The V gene's germline CDR1 is MDHEN and CDR2 SYDVKM. Trimming removed 2 bases at V and 4 bases at J, with 8 bases between. The CDR3 contains 13 residues. The CDR3 DNA reads TGTGCCAGCAGTTTACTAGCTGGAGAGACCCAGTACTTC. Translation gives CASSLLAGETQYF. Based on the CDR3 plus reference TRBV28 and TRBJ2-5, the full variable domain is DVKVTQSSRYLVKRTGEKVFLECVQDMDHENMFWYRQDPGLGLRLIYFSYDVKMKEKGDIPEGYSVSREKKERFSLILESASTNQTSMYLCASSLLAGETQYFGPGTRLLVL.

J is TRBJ2-1 and V is TRBV7-3, with a tentative D call TRBD2 (5 bases). The germline V and J ends were trimmed by 2 bases and 5 bases, with 10 bases remaining between them. Germline CDR1 SGHTA, CDR2 FQGTGA. CDR3 length equals 14 residues. CDR3 sequence (DNA): TGTGCCAGCAGCTTAGGCCTAGCCGACAATGAGCAGTTCTTC. Its translation: CASSLGLADNEQFF.

CDR3 protein: CASRRTFSAEQYF. In DNA, the CDR3 is TGTGCCAGCAGAAGGACTTTCTCAGCCGAGCAGTACTTC. The gene calls are TRBV2 and TRBJ2-7, with a tentative D call TRBD2 (5 bases). The V end was cut by 6 bases, the J end by 6 bases, with 15 bases between. Germline CDR1 reads SNHLY; CDR2 reads FYNNEI. The CDR3 has 13 residues.

This chain connects TRBV5-8 to TRBJ1-1, with D possibly being TRBD1 (5 bases). The CDR3 sequence is 13 residues long. Germline lookup yields CDR1 SGHTS and CDR2 YDEGEE. Trimming cost V 2 bases and J 4 bases, with 9 bases left between them. CDR3 sequence (DNA): TGTGCCAGCAGCTTCCGGAGGGGCACTGAAGCTTTCTTT. This encodes CASSFRRGTEAFF.

The chain combines TRBV18 with TRBJ2-1; 11 bases fit TRBD2. CDR1 and CDR2 from the germline V gene are KGHSH and LQKENI. This CDR3 contains 15 residues. Losses at the gene ends were 2 bases for V and 9 bases for J; bases not matched to a gene: 6. CDR3 sequence reads: CASSPETSGIGEQFF. In DNA, the CDR3 is TGTGCCAGCTCACCAGAGACTAGCGGGATCGGTGAGCAGTTCTTC.

The chain has TRBV2 and TRBJ1-6; TRBD1 is a possible D gene (6 bases). The CDR3 covers 14 residues. V was clipped by 2 bases and J by 8 bases, with 10 bases between them. From germline, CDR1 is SNHLY and CDR2 FYNNEI. As DNA, the CDR3 is TGTGCCAGCAGTGAACAAGGGGGTGATTCACCCCTCCACTTT. Residues: CASSEQGGDSPLHF.

This rearrangement joins TRBV7-3 to TRBJ2-1; 8 nucleotides align to TRBD2. CDR1 SGHTA and CDR2 FQGTGA come from the germline V gene. This CDR3 comprises 15 residues. The trim removed 5 bases at V and 5 bases at J, leaving 8 bases unmatched. The CDR3 DNA reads as TGTGCCAGCAGCATTACCGGGACTAGAAACAATGAGCAGTTCTTC. Protein sequence: CASSITGTRNNEQFF.

This sequence joins TRBV2 and TRBJ1-3; D gene unclear. The CDR3 runs to 13 residues. Trimming took off 6 bases at V and 1 base at J, with 7 bases between the two ends. Per germline, CDR1 SNHLY and CDR2 FYNNEI. Here the CDR3 reads CASSPLSGNTIYF. The CDR3 nucleotides read TGTGCCAGCAGCCCGCTATCTGGAAACACCATATATTTT. The complete variable domain, with remaining parts taken from reference TRBV2 and TRBJ1-3, reads EPEVTQTPSHQVTQMGQEVILRCVPISNHLYFYWYRQILGQKVEFLVSFYNNEISEKSEIFDDQFSVERPDGSNFTLKIRSTKLEDSAMYFCASSPLSGNTIYFGEGSWLTVV.

The gene calls are TRBV3-1 (or the pseudogene TRBV3-2) and TRBJ2-3; 7 bases map to TRBD2. Germline CDR1 and CDR2: LGHDT and YNNKEL (reference sequence). After removal of 0 bases from V and 1 base from J, the junction contained 10 bases not matched to a gene. The CDR3 has 18 amino acids. Here the CDR3 reads CASSQDNEASGGTDTQYF. CDR3 coding DNA: TGTGCCAGCAGCCAAGATAATGAAGCTAGCGGCGGCACAGATACGCAGTATTTT.

The V call is TRBV6-4, the J call TRBJ1-2, with D tentatively TRBD1 (6 bases). The length of the CDR3 is 13 residues. The germline V gene encodes CDR1 MRHNA and CDR2 SNTAGT. Trimming left V 6 bases short and J 6 bases short, with 14 bases between. CDR3 loop: CASSPSGTHGYTF. CDR3 sequence (DNA): TGTGCCAGCAGCCCCTCCGGGACACATGGCTACACCTTC.